These 10 T cell receptor beta chains came from one sample sequenced in a study of high-grade serous ovarian cancer treatment subgroups. The tumor samples were collected prior to definitive surgery or chemotherapy. The repertoire was sequenced with immunoSEQ multiplex PCR; TCRdb's copy has only in-frame clones and lacks some. The sample holds 25,000 to 30,000 clones, around 84% seen once. Source material: tumor tissue. The receptors were gathered from a human donor with high-grade serous ovarian cancer.

The chain joins TRBV9 to TRBJ2-2, with D unresolved. V gave up 4 bases and J gave up 4 bases, with 11 bases separating them. Germline assignment: CDR1 SGDLS and CDR2 YYNGEE. The CDR3 length is 14 residues. The CDR3 loop is CASSPGSFTGELFF. The DNA of the CDR3 is TGTGCCAGCAGCCCCGGCTCCTTCACCGGGGAGCTGTTTTTT.

This clone has just a few counts. J is TRBJ2-1 and V is TRBV19; D may be TRBD2 (6 bases). CDR3 length: 14 amino acids. The V gene's germline CDR1 is LNHDA and CDR2 SQIVND (reference sequence). The V end was cut by 4 bases, the J end by 9 bases, with 16 bases between. CDR3 sequence (DNA): TGTGCCAGTAGTAGAACCCGGGACTCCACTGAGCAGTTCTTC. This translates into CASSRTRDSTEQFF.

CDR3: CASSSPGTFAYEQYF. The CDR3 coding sequence is TGTGCCAGCAGCTCACCCGGGACTTTTGCCTACGAGCAGTACTTC. The V and J genes are TRBV7-9 and TRBJ2-7; the D gene is possibly TRBD2 (6 bases). Germline V lookup: CDR1 SEHNR, CDR2 FQNEAQ (reference sequence). CDR3 length: 15 residues. V was clipped by 4 bases and J by 2 bases, with 15 bases between them.

This chain links TRBV7-8 with TRBJ2-7, with TRBD1 matching 7 bases. Trimming removed 5 bases from V and 6 bases from J; junction bases left unmatched: 7. The CDR3 is made up of 13 amino acids. From germline, CDR1 is SGHVS and CDR2 FQNEAQ. The CDR3 sequence: CASSPLGGGEQYF. CDR3 coding DNA: TGTGCCAGCAGCCCATTAGGGGGCGGCGAGCAGTACTTC.

This chain links TRBV11-2 with TRBJ2-3; 9 bases align to TRBD2. The CDR3 sequence is 16 residues long. CDR1 and CDR2 (germline): SGHAT, FQNNGV. The trim removed 3 bases at V and 1 base at J, leaving 5 bases unmatched. The CDR3 reads CASSFGGGRGTDTQYF. Here the CDR3 DNA reads TGTGCCAGCAGCTTCGGGGGCGGGAGGGGCACAGATACGCAGTATTTT. The variable domain in full, completed from reference TRBV11-2 and TRBJ2-3, reads EAGVAQSPRYKIIEKRQSVAFWCNPISGHATLYWYQQILGQGPKLLIQFQNNGVVDDSQLPKDRFSAERLKGVDSTLKIQPAKLEDSAVYLCASSFGGGRGTDTQYFGPGTRLTVL.

The chain is built from TRBV6-5 and TRBJ2-1; D unclear. The V and J ends lost 6 bases and 0 bases respectively, with 12 bases between them. Germline V CDR1 and CDR2: MNHEY, SVGAGI. The CDR3 is made up of 15 amino acids. This CDR3 reads CASRDGWSSYNEQFF. The CDR3 region has the DNA TGTGCCAGCAGGGACGGATGGAGCTCCTACAATGAGCAGTTCTTC.

The V and J genes are TRBV5-6 and TRBJ2-3, with 7 bases matching TRBD2. The V gene's germline CDR1 is SGHDT and CDR2 YYEEEE. V lost 4 bases and J lost 6; bases outside the gene matches: 14. CDR3 length: 16 residues. CDR3: CASSLPTTSRVDTQYF. The CDR3 DNA is TGTGCCAGCAGCCTTCCTACGACTAGCCGGGTGGATACGCAGTATTTT. The variable domain in full, completed from reference TRBV5-6 and TRBJ2-3, reads DAGVTQSPTHLIKTRGQQVTLRCSPKSGHDTVSWYQQALGQGPQFIFQYYEEEERQRGNFPDRFSGHQFPNYSSELNVNALLLGDSALYLCASSLPTTSRVDTQYFGPGTRLTVL.

The table lists this clone with a count of one. The V call is TRBV5-8, the J call TRBJ2-6; D perhaps matches TRBD2 (6 bases). Trimming shortened V by 0 bases and J by 0 bases, and 10 bases separated the two germline ends. The CDR3 is 17 residues long. Germline V lookup: CDR1 SGHTS, CDR2 YDEGEE. CDR3 sequence: CASSLVADFSGANVLTF. The CDR3 DNA reads TGTGCCAGCAGCTTGGTAGCGGATTTCTCTGGGGCCAACGTCCTGACTTTC.

The sample holds one count of this clone. The chain carries TRBV2 and TRBJ2-1; no firm D call. Germline V gives CDR1 SNHLY, CDR2 FYNNEI. This CDR3 has 13 residues. V was clipped by 4 bases and J by 7 bases, with 11 bases between them. CDR3 in DNA: TGTGCCAGCAGTGGTGGGAATTCGAATGAGCAGTTCTTC. The encoded protein is CASSGGNSNEQFF. Supplemented by reference TRBV2 and TRBJ2-1, the full variable domain reads EPEVTQTPSHQVTQMGQEVILRCVPISNHLYFYWYRQILGQKVEFLVSFYNNEISEKSEIFDDQFSVERPDGSNFTLKIRSTKLEDSAMYFCASSGGNSNEQFFGPGTRLTVL.

This clone was observed a single time. This chain links TRBV5-1 with TRBJ2-7, with a tentative D call TRBD1 (5 bases). V was shortened by 0 bases and J by 3 bases, with 7 bases between the two germline ends. Germline CDR1 reads SGHRS; CDR2 reads YFSETQ. This CDR3 spans 13 amino acids. CDR3 loop: CASSLGQNYEQYF. CDR3 nucleotides: TGCGCCAGCAGCTTGGGACAGAACTACGAGCAGTACTTC.